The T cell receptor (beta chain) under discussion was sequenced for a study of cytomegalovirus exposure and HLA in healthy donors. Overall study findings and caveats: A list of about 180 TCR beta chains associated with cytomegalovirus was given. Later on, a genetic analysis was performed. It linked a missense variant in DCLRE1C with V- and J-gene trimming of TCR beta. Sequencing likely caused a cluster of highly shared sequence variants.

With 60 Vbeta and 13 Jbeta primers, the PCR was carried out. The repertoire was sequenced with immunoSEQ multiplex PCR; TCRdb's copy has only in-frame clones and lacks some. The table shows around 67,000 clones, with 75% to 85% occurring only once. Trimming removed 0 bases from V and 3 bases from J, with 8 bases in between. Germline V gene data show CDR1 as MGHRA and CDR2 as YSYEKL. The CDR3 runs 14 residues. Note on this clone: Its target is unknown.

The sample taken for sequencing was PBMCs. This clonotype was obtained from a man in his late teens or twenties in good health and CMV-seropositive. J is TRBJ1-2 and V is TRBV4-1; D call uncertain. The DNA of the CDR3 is TGCGCCAGCAGCCAAGATCCGAGTGACTATGGCTACACCTTC. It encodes CASSQDPSDYGYTF.